This paragraph covers one TCR beta chain sequence. This sample was taken from a study of blood T cell repertoires in COVID-19. Study details: Spain, Italy and the United States supplied samples that represented acute and convalescent COVID-19. T cells, B-cell-depleted T cells, or PBMCs supplied cDNA or gDNA.

Germline V gene lookup returns CDR1 KGHDR and CDR2 SFDVKD. The germline V and J ends were trimmed by 1 base and 5 bases, with 14 bases remaining between them. This CDR3 region has 16 residues. Original data processing: Estimates of nucleated cell counts were drawn from the amplification of reference gene primers. TCRdb keeps only in-frame clones here, not all; method: immunoSEQ multiplex PCR. D and trimming come from the DNA, and the V and J calls and clone size come from that table. The data show tens of thousands of clones, roughly 91% seen once. This sequence was found in a man aged 65 to 79 with active COVID-19. The V call is TRBV24-1, the J call TRBJ2-1, with D maybe TRBD1 (5 bases). The sample consisted of peripheral blood. The CDR3 coding sequence is TGTGCCACCAGTGATTTTCTCCAGGGTACGCACAATGAGCAGTTCTTC. Translated: CATSDFLQGTHNEQFF.